This T cell receptor beta chain was identified during a study of early T cells in non-severe SARS-CoV-2 infection. Background on the study: Sequenced material consisted of bulk RNA (from unsorted whole blood), and chains were unpaired.

cDNA molecules, individually, were tagged with unique molecular identifiers. TCRdb fed the 5' RACE reads into MiXCR, producing one record per CDR3 protein. This sample has roughly 67,000 distinct CDR3 sequences, with roughly 11% found just once. Overall study results and limits: Matching against VDJdb likely underestimated virus-specific expansions, favoring anti-spike CD8.

The sample holds many counts of this clonotype. Its antigen is still unknown. This CDR3 region has 15 residues. The V end lost 2 bases, the J end lost 9 bases, and 14 bases lay between the germline ends. The germline gives CDR1 WSHSY, CDR2 SAAADI. The sequencing input was whole blood. This chain uses TRBV10-2 with TRBJ1-6; D remains ambiguous. The TCR sequence derives from an adult who was a healthcare worker with PCR-confirmed SARS-CoV-2 infection or an uninfected control (not recorded which). CDR3 amino acids: CASSELGAVGSPLHF. CDR3 DNA: TGCGCCAGCAGTGAGCTGGGAGCTGTCGGTTCACCCCTCCACTTT.